This T cell receptor beta chain was recovered during a study of blood T cell repertoires in COVID-19. Study-level information: Donors in the United States, Italy and Spain gave samples during acute or convalescent COVID-19. T cells, B-cell-depleted T cells, or PBMCs supplied cDNA or gDNA.

As processed by the authors: The authors estimated nucleated cell counts from reference gene primer amplification. Produced via immunoSEQ multiplex PCR; TCRdb's table is partial and in-frame only. Clone size and the V and J calls come from that table; the DNA yielded D and trimming. The repertoire has about 140,000 clones, 77% of them found once; the top ten carry around 9.5%. This CDR3 is 14 amino acids long. V was pared by 6 bases and J by 5 bases, with 13 bases between. Germline V gene lookup returns CDR1 MNHEY and CDR2 SVGAGI. The V call is TRBV6-5, the J call TRBJ1-4, with a weak D call TRBD1 (6 bases). The clonotype originates from a woman in her forties or fifties with active or convalescent COVID-19. Specimen: peripheral blood. CDR3 in amino acids: CASRKPGVNEKLFF. Here the CDR3 DNA reads TGTGCCAGCAGAAAACCAGGGGTAAATGAAAAACTGTTTTTT.